This T cell receptor beta chain was documented in a study of blood T cell repertoires in COVID-19. Study background: Material from acute and convalescent COVID-19 was sourced from the United States, Italy and Spain. Sample material is recorded as cDNA or gDNA derived from T cells, B-cell-depleted T cells, or PBMCs.

The germline V gene has CDR1 SNHLY and CDR2 FYNNEI. Germline trimming cut 6 bases from V and 4 bases from J; bases unmatched to any gene: 5. This CDR3 comprises 14 residues. Under the authors' procedure: Counts of nucleated cells, estimated from reference gene primer amplification, were obtained. The table came from immunoSEQ multiplex PCR; TCRdb's copy has only in-frame clones and leaves some out. That table is the source of V, J and clone size, and D and trimming were worked out from the DNA. The sample lists more than 55,000 clones, more than 80% occurring once. This receptor was identified in an elderly man with acute or convalescent COVID-19. Sequencing was performed on peripheral blood. The rearrangement links TRBV2 to TRBJ1-5, with 8 positions matching TRBD1. The CDR3 DNA reads as TGTGCCAGCAGGGGGACAGGAGAGAATCAGCCCCAGCATTTT. It yields the protein CASRGTGENQPQHF.